This T cell receptor (beta chain) was sequenced during a study of shared clonotypes between healthy human individuals. Original data processing: Filtering differed, since immunoSEQ gave only junction sequences and no quality scores. Some clones are missing from TCRdb's copy, which holds only in-frame ones; the method was immunoSEQ multiplex PCR. V and J calls and clone size follow that table, whereas D and trimming were derived from the DNA. The table has over a million clones, 95% to 99% seen once. The CDR3 runs to 12 residues. Between the trimmed V and J ends, which lost 5 bases and 6 bases, there was a span of 11 bases. Germline assignment: CDR1 MNHEY and CDR2 SVGAGI.

This sequence was found in a man aged 25 to 45 in good health. The sample comprised naive CD4+ T cells sorted from blood. Subset defined: CD45RA+ positively selected. This chain connects TRBV6-5 to TRBJ2-7, with a tentative D call TRBD2 (5 bases). The CDR3 is CASSPRGVEQYF. The CDR3 DNA reads TGTGCCAGCAGTCCTCGGGGTGTCGAGCAGTACTTC.